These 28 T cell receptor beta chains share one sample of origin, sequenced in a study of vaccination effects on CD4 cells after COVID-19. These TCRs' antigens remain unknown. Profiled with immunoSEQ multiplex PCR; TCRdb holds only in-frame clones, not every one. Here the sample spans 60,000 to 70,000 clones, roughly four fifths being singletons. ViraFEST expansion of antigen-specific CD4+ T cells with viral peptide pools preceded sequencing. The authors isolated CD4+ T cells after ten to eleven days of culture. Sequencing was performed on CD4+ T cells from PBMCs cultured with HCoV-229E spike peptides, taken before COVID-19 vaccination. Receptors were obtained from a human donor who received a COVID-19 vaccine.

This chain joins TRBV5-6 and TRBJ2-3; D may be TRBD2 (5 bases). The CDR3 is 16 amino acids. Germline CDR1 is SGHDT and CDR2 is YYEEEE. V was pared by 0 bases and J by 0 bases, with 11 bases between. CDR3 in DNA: TGTGCCAGCAGCTTGGCCAGGCTAGCCAGCACAGATACGCAGTATTTT. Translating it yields CASSLARLASTDTQYF.

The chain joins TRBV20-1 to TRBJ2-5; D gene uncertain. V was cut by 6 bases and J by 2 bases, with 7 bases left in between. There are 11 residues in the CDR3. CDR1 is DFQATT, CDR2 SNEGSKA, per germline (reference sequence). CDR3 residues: CSAQAQETQYF. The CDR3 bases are TGCAGTGCGCAGGCACAAGAGACCCAGTACTTC.

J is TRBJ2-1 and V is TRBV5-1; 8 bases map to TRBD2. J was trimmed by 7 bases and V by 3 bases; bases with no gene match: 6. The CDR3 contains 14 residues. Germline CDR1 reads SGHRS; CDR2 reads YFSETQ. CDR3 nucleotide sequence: TGCGCCAGCAGCTCCCGGGGGGGGGCAAATGAGCAGTTCTTC. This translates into CASSSRGGANEQFF.

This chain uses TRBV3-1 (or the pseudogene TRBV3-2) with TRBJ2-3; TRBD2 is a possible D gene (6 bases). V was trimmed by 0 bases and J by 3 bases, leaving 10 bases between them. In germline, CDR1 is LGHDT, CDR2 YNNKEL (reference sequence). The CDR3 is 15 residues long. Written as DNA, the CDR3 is TGTGCCAGCAGCCAAGATCGGGGGTCGACAGATACGCAGTATTTT. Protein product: CASSQDRGSTDTQYF.

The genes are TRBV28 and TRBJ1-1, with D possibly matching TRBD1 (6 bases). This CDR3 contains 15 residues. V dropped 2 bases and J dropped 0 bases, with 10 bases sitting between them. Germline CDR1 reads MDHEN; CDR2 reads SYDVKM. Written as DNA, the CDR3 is TGTGCCAGCAGTTTAAGGGGGTCCATGAACACTGAAGCTTTCTTT. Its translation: CASSLRGSMNTEAFF.

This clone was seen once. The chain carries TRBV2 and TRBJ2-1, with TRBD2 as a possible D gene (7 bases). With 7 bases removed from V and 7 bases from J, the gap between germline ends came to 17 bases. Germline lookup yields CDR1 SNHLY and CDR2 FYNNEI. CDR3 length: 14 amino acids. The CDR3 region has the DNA TGTGCCAGCAACCGAAGGGGGGGGACAAATGAGCAGTTCTTC. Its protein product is CASNRRGGTNEQFF.

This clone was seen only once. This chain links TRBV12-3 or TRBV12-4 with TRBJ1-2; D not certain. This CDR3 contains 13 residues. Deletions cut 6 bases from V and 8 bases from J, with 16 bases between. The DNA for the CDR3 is TGTGCCAGCAGCCACCTTGGTGGGGAAGGCTACACCTTC. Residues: CASSHLGGEGYTF.

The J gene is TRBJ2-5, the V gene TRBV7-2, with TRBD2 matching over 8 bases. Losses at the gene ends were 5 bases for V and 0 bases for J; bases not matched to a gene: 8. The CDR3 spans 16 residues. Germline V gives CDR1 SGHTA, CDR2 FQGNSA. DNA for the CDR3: TGTGCCAGCAGCCTAAATAGCGGGGCCCACCAAGAGACCCAGTACTTC. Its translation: CASSLNSGAHQETQYF.

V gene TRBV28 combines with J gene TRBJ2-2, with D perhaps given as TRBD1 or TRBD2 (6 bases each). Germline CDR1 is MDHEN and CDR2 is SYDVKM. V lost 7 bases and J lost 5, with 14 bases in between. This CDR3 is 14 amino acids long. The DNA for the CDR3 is TGTGCCAGCATTGATGGGGGGCGGACCGGGGAGCTGTTTTTT. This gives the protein CASIDGGRTGELFF.

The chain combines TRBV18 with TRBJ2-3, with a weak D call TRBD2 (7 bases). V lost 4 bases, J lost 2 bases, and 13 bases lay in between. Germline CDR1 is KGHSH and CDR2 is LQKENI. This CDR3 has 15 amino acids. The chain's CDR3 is CASSRTGGFTDTQYF. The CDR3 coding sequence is TGTGCCAGCTCACGAACGGGGGGCTTCACAGATACGCAGTATTTT.

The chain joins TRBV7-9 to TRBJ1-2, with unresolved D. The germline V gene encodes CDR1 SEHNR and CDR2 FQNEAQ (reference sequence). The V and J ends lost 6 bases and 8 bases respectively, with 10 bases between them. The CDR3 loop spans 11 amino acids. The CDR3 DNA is TGTGCCAGCAGTTCCCTGACCGGCTACACCTTC. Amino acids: CASSSLTGYTF.

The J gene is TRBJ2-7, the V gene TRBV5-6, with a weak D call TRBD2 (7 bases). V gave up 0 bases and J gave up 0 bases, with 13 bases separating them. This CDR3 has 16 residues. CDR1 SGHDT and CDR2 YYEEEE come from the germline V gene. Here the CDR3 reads CASSLAGGQSSYEQYV. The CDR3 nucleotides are TGTGCCAGCAGCTTGGCGGGGGGCCAGAGCTCCTACGAGCAGTACGTC.

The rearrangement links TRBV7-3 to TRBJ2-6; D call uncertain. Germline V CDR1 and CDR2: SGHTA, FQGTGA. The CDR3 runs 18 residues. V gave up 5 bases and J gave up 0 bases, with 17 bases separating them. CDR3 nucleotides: TGTGCCAGCAGCAAGACCGCGAATCCCCTCTCTGGGGCCAACGTCCTGACTTTC. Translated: CASSKTANPLSGANVLTF.

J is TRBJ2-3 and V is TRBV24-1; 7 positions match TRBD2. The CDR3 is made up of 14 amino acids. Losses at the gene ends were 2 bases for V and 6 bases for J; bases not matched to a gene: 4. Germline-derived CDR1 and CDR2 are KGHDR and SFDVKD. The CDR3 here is CATSDSAGVDTQYF. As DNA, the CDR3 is TGTGCCACCAGTGATTCGGCGGGGGTCGATACGCAGTATTTT.

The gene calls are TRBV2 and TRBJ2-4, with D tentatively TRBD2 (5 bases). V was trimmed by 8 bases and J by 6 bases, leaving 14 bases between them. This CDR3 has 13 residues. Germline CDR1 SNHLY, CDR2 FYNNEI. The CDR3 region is CASQSSDVNIQYF. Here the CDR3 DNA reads TGTGCCAGCCAAAGTAGCGATGTAAACATTCAGTACTTC.

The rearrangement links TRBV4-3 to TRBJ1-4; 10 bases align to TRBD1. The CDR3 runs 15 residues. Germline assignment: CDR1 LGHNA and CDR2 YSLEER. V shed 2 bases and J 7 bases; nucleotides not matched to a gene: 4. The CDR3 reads CASSQRTGGGEKLFF. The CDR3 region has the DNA TGCGCCAGCAGCCAAAGGACAGGGGGAGGTGAAAAACTGTTTTTT.

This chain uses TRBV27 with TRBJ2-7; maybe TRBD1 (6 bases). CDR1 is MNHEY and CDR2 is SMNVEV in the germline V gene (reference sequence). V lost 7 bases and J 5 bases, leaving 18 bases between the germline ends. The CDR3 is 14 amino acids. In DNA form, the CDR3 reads TGTGCCAGCAAAAGGTTCAGGGGAGCCCACGAGCAGTACGTC. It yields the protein CASKRFRGAHEQYV.

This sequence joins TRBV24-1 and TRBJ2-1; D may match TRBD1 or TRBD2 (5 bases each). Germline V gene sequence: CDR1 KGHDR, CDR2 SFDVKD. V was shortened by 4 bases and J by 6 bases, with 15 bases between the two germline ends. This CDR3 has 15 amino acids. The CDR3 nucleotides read TGTGCCACCAGTGAACCGGGACGGAGAAGCAATGAGCAGTTCTTC. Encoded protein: CATSEPGRRSNEQFF.

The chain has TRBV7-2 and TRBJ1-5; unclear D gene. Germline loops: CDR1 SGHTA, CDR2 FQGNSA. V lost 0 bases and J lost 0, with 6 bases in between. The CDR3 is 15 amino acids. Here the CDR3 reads CASSLAQYSNQPQHF. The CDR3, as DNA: TGTGCCAGCAGCTTAGCACAGTATAGCAATCAGCCCCAGCATTTT.

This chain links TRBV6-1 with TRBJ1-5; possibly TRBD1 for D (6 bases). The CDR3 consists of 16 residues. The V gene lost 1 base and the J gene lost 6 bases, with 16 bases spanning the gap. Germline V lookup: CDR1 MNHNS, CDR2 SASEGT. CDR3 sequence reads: CASSEEGDWRRQPQHF. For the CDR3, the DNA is TGTGCCAGCAGTGAAGAGGGGGACTGGAGACGTCAGCCCCAGCATTTT.

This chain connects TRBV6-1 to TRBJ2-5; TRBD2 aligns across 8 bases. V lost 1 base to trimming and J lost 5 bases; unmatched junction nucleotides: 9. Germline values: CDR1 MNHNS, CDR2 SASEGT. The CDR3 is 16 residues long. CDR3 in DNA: TGTGCCAGCAGTGAAGGAGTCGGGGGGGCGTTCGAGACCCAGTACTTC. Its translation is CASSEGVGGAFETQYF.

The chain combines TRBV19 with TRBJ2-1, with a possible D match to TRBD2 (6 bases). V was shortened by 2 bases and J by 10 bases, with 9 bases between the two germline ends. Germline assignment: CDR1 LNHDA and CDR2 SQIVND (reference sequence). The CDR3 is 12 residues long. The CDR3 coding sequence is TGTGCCAGTAGTATATTGGGGAGGGAGCAGTTCTTC. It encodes CASSILGREQFF. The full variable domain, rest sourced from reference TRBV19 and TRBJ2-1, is DGGITQSPKYLFRKEGQNVTLSCEQNLNHDAMYWYRQDPGQGLRLIYYSQIVNDFQKGDIAEGYSVSREKKESFPLTVTSAQKNPTAFYLCASSILGREQFFGPGTRLTVL.

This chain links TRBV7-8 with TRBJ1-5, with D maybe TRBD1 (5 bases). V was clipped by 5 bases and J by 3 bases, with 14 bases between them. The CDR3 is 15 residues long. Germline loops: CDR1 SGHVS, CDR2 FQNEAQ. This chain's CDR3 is CASSPRGGNNQPQHF. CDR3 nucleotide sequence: TGTGCCAGCAGCCCTAGGGGTGGGAACAATCAGCCCCAGCATTTT.

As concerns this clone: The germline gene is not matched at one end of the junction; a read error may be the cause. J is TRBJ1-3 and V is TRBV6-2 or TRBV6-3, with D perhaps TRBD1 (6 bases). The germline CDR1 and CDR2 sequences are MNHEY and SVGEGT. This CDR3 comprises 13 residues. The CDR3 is CASSYSGQRMKGF. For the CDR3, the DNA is TGTGCCAGCAGTTACTCGGGACAAAGAATGAAGGGGTTT.

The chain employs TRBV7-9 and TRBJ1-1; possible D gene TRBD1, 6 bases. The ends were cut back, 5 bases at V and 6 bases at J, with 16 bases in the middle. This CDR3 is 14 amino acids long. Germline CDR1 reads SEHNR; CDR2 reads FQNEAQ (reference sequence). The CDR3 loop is CASSHGTSKAEAFF. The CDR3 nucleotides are TGTGCCAGCAGCCATGGGACATCTAAGGCTGAAGCTTTCTTT.

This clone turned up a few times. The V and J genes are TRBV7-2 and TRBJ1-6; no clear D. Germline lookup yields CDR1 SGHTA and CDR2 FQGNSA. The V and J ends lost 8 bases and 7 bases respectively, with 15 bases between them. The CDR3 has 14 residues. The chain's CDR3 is CASEFGSFNSPLHF. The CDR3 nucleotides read TGTGCCAGCGAATTCGGGTCTTTCAATTCACCCCTCCACTTT.

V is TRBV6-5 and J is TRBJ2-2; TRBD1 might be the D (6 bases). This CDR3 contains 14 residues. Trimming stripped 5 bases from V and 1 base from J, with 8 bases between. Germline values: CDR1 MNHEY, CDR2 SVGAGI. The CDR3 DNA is TGTGCCAGCAGTCAGGGGTGGAACACCGGGGAGCTGTTTTTT. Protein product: CASSQGWNTGELFF.

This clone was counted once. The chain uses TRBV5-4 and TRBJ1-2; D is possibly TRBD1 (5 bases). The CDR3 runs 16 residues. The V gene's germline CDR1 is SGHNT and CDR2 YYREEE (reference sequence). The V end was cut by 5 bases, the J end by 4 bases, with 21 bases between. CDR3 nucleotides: TGTGCCAGCAGTCCTTCCGGGACCCAAAAACTCTATGGCTACACCTTC. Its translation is CASSPSGTQKLYGYTF. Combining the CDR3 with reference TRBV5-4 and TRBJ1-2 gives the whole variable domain ETGVTQSPTHLIKTRGQQVTLRCSSQSGHNTVSWYQQALGQGPQFIFQYYREEENGRGNFPPRFSGLQFPNYSSELNVNALELDDSALYLCASSPSGTQKLYGYTFGSGTRLTVV.